Described below is a single TCR beta chain sequence and its context. The antigen is unknown. V lost 6 bases to trimming and J lost 8 bases; unmatched junction nucleotides: 12. CDR3 length: 14 residues. CDR1 and CDR2 (germline): MNHEY, SVGAGI. This sample was taken from a study of cytomegalovirus exposure and HLA in healthy donors. Overall study findings and caveats: Trimming of TCR beta V- and J-genes showed a link, identified in a later analysis, to a missense DCLRE1C variant.

PCR amplification relied on 60 Vbeta primers (plus 13 Jbeta primers). Assay: immunoSEQ multiplex PCR; the TCRdb copy retains only in-frame clones and omits some. This table holds some 180,000 clones, over 65% found once. V usage is TRBV6-5 and J usage is TRBJ1-1; 7 positions agree with TRBD1. Sequenced sample: PBMCs. The TCR comes from a man aged 40-55 years in good health and CMV-seropositive. CDR3 coding DNA: TGTGCCAGCAGCCACAGGGGAGCGCCTCCAGAAGCTTTCTTT. It encodes CASSHRGAPPEAFF.